This T cell receptor (beta chain) originates from a study of T cells in Graves' hyperthyroidism and ophthalmopathy. General study points: The model anticipated ophthalmopathy a median about six months pre-onset.

TCR beta CDR3 regions were amplified from RNA. During a first-round RT-PCR of the TCR CDR3, the HTBI primer set was used. Using its own MiXCR run on the multiplex PCR reads, TCRdb lists one record per CDR3 protein. The data contain about 570,000 distinct CDR3 sequences, about 14% of them singletons. The CDR3 is made up of 14 amino acids. Trimming cost V 5 bases and J 7 bases; bases outside gene matches: 8. In its sample, this clonotype was seen a few times. Its antigen remains unknown. V is TRBV12-3 or TRBV12-4 and J is TRBJ1-2; 9 bases fit TRBD1. The sequenced sample was blood. The receptor's source is a woman aged 40 to 50 with Graves' hyperthyroidism. CDR3 in DNA: TGTGCCAGCAGTGGGACAGGGACGACGGGTGGCTACACCTTC. It translates to CASSGTGTTGGYTF.